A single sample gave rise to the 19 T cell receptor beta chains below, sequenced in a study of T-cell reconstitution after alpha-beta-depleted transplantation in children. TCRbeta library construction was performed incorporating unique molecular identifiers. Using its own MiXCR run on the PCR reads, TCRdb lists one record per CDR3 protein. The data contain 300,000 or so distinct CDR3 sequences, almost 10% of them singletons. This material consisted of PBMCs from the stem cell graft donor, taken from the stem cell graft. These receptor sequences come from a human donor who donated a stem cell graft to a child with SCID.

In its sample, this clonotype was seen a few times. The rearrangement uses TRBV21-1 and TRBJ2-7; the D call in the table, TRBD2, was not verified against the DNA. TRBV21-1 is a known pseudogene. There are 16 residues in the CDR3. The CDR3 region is CASSNPSGGAFYEQYF. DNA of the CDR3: TGTGCCAGCAGCAACCCTAGCGGGGGGGCCTTCTACGAGCAGTACTTC.

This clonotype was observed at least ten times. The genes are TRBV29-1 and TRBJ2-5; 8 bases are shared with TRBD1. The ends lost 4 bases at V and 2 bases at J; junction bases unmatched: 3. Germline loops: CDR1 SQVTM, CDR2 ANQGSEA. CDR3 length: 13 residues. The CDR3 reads CSVVDREQETQYF. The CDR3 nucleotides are TGCAGCGTTGTGGACAGGGAACAAGAGACCCAGTACTTC. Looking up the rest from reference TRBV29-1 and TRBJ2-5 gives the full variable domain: SAVISQKPSRDICQRGTSLTIQCQVDSQVTMMFWYRQQPGQSLTLIATANQGSEATYESGFVIDKFPISRPNLTFSTLTVSNMSPEDSSIYLCSVVDREQETQYFGPGTRLLVL.

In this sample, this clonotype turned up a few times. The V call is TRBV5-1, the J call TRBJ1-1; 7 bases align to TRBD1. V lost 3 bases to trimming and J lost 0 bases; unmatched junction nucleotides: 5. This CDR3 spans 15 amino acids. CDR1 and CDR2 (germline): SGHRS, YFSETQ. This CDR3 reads CASSSLGQLNTEAFF. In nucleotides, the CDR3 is TGCGCCAGCAGCTCGTTGGGACAGTTGAACACTGAAGCTTTCTTT.

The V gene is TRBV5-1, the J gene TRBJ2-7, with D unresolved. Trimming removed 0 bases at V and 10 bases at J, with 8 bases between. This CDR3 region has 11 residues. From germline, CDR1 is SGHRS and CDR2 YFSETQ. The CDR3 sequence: CASSLGQVQYF. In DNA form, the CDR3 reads TGCGCCAGCAGCTTGGGGCAGGTTCAGTACTTC.

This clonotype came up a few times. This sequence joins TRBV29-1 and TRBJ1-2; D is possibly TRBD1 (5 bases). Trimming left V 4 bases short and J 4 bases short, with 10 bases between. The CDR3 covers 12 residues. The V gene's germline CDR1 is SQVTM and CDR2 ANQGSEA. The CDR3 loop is CSVVSGVYGYTF. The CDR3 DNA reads TGCAGCGTTGTCTCGGGGGTCTATGGCTACACCTTC.

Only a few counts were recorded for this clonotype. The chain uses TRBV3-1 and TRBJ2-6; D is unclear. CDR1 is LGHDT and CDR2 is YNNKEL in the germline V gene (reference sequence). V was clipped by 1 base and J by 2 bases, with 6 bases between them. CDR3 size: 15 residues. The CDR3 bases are TGTGCCAGCAGCCAAGGGATTACTGGGGCCAACGTCCTGACTTTC. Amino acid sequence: CASSQGITGANVLTF.

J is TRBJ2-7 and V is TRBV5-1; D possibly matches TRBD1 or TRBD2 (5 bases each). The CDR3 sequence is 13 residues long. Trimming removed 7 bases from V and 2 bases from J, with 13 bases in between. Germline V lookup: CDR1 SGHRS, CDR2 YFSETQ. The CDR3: CASRPGLTYEQYF. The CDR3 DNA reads TGCGCCAGCCGGCCGGGGCTAACCTACGAGCAGTACTTC. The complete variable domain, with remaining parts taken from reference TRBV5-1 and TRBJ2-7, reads KAGVTQTPRYLIKTRGQQVTLSCSPISGHRSVSWYQQTPGQGLQFLFEYFSETQRNKGNFPGRFSGRQFSNSRSEMNVSTLELGDSALYLCASRPGLTYEQYFGPGTRLTVT.

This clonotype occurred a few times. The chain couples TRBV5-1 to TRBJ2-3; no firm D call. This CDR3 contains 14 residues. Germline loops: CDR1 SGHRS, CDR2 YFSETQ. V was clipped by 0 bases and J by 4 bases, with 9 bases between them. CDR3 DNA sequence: TGCGCCAGCAGCTTGGCAGAGGCGGCAGATACGCAGTATTTT. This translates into CASSLAEAADTQYF.

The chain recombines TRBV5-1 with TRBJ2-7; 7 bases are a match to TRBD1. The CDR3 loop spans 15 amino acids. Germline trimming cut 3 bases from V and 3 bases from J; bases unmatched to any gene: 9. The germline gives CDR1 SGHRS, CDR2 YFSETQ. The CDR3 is CASSSDWDRFYEQYF. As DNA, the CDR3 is TGCGCCAGCAGCTCGGACTGGGACAGATTCTACGAGCAGTACTTC.

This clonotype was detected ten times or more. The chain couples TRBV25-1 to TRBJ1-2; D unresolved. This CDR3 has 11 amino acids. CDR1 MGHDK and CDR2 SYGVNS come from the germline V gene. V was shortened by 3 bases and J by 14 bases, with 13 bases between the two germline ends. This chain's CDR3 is CASSDGLPLTF. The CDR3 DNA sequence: TGTGCCAGCAGTGATGGCCTCCCACTTACCTTC.

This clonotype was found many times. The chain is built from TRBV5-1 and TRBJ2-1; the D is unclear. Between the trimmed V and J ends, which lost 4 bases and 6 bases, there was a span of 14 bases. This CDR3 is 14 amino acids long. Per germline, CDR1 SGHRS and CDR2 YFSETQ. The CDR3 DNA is TGCGCCAGCAGCAACCTTGAAGGCCTCAATGAGCAGTTCTTC. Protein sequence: CASSNLEGLNEQFF.

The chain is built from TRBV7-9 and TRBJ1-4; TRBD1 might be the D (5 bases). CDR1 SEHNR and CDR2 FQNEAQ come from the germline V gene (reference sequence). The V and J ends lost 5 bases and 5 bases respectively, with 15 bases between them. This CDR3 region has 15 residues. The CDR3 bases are TGTGCCAGCAGCCTAGGCGGGGGTAGAAATGAAAAACTGTTTTTT. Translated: CASSLGGGRNEKLFF. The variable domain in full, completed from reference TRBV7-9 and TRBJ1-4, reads DTGVSQNPRHKITKRGQNVTFRCDPISEHNRLYWYRQTLGQGPEFLTYFQNEAQLEKSRLLSDRFSAERPKGSFSTLEIQRTEQGDSAMYLCASSLGGGRNEKLFFGSGTQLSVL.

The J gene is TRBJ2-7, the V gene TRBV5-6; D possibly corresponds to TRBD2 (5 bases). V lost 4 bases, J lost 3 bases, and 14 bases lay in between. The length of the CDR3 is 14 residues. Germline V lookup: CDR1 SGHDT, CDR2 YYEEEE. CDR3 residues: CASSPGPSCYEQYF. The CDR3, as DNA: TGTGCCAGCAGCCCCGGGCCTAGCTGCTACGAGCAGTACTTC.

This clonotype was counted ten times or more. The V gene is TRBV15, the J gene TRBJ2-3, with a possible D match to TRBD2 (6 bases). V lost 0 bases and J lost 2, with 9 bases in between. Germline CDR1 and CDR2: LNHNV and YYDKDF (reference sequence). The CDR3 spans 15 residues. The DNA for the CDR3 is TGTGCCACCAGCAGAGAATCTAGCGTCACAGATACGCAGTATTTT. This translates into CATSRESSVTDTQYF. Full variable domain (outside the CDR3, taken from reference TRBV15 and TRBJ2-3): DAMVIQNPRYQVTQFGKPVTLSCSQTLNHNVMYWYQQKSSQAPKLLFHYYDKDFNNEADTPDNFQSRRPNTSFCFLDIRSPGLGDTAMYLCATSRESSVTDTQYFGPGTRLTVL.

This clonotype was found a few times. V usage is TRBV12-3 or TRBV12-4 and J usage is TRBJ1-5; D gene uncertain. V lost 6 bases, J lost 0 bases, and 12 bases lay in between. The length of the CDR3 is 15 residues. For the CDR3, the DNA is TGTGCCAGCAGCCCGAACAGCGATAGCAATCAGCCCCAGCATTTT. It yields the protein CASSPNSDSNQPQHF.

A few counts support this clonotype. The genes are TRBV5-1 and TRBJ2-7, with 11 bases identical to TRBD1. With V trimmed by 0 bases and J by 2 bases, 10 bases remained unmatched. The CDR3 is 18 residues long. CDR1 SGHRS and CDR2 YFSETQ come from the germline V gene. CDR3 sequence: CASSLGPGQGVLAYEQYF. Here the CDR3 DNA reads TGCGCCAGCAGCTTGGGACCGGGACAGGGGGTTCTCGCCTACGAGCAGTACTTC.

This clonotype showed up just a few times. The CDR3 DNA follows: TGTGCCAGCAGCCGGACAGGGGGCCCCACTGAAGCTTTCTTT. This translates into CASSRTGGPTEAFF. This chain joins TRBV7-3 and TRBJ1-1; 11 bases are a match to TRBD1. Per the germline V gene, CDR1 is SGHTA and CDR2 is FQGTGA. CDR3 length: 14 amino acids. Trimming at V came to 5 bases and at J to 4 bases, leaving 3 bases not matched to a gene.

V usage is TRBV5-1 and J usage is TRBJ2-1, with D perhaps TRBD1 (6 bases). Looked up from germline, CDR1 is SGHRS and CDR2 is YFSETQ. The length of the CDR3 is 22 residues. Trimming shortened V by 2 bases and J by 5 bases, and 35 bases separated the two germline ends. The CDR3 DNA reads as TGCGCCAGCAGCTTCTCCCCTGACCGAGGAGGTGGGGGCCTCCTGGGCGACAATGAGCAGTTCTTC. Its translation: CASSFSPDRGGGGLLGDNEQFF.

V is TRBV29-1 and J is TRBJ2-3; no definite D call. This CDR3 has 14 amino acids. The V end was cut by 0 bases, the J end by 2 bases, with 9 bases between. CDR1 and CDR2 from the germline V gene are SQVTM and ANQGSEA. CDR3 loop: CSVEDRRNTDTQYF. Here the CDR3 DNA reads TGCAGCGTTGAAGACAGGCGAAACACAGATACGCAGTATTTT.